The source of this T cell receptor (beta chain) is a study of cytomegalovirus exposure and HLA in healthy donors. As for the study in general: Researchers previously reported finding 90 million to 120 million unique TCR beta sequences from around 200 million T cells. Study results and caveats: In a later analysis, TCR beta V- and J-gene trimming showed a link to a missense DCLRE1C variant. Analysis was performed later, and it showed HLA-associated TCR beta chains to be more clonally expanded than equally common others.

PCR used 60 Vbeta primers and 13 Jbeta primers. The table came from immunoSEQ multiplex PCR; TCRdb's copy has only in-frame clones and leaves some out. The sample shows about 160,000 clones, more than 75% of them seen only once. Germline V gene sequence: CDR1 SGHKS, CDR2 YYEKEE (reference sequence). The CDR3 has 16 amino acids. V was clipped by 4 bases and J by 8 bases; unmatched bases: 12. Each donor was nominally healthy when sampled (though unrecorded immune exposures were likely). Remarks on this clone: Antigen: not known.

Sample: PBMCs. This TCR was sampled from a girl aged 5-17 years in good health and CMV-seropositive. The V call is TRBV5-5, the J call TRBJ1-2; TRBD1 agrees at 12 bases. CDR3 sequence: CASSLYPGQGATGYTF. The CDR3 nucleotides read TGTGCCAGCAGCCTATATCCGGGACAGGGGGCTACCGGCTACACCTTC.